The source of this T cell receptor (beta chain) is a study of identical twins. Donors uniformly comprised healthy Caucasians. This clonotype turned up a few times. Its specificity is unknown. Study conclusions and caveats: Beta clonotypes that were abundant in cord blood contained fewer insertions, a pattern absent from memory repertoires. Cross-sectional statistics underpinned the conclusions; the same donors were not followed.

MiXCR, applied by TCRdb to the 5' RACE reads, yields one record per CDR3 protein. The sample consists of roughly 490,000 distinct CDR3 sequences, approximately 14% of them appearing once. The V end lost 7 bases, the J end lost 4 bases, and 11 bases lay between the germline ends. The CDR3 loop spans 13 amino acids. These sequences were also reported in another study, on yellow fever vaccine responses in identical twins.

J is TRBJ1-3 and V is TRBV12-3 or TRBV12-4, with unresolved D. Sequencing input: CD4+ T cells sorted from blood. This TCR came from a woman between 18 and 29 years old in good health. The CDR3 DNA is TGTGCCAGCATGGTTCGGGCCGGAAACACCATATATTTT. Translated, it gives CASMVRAGNTIYF.